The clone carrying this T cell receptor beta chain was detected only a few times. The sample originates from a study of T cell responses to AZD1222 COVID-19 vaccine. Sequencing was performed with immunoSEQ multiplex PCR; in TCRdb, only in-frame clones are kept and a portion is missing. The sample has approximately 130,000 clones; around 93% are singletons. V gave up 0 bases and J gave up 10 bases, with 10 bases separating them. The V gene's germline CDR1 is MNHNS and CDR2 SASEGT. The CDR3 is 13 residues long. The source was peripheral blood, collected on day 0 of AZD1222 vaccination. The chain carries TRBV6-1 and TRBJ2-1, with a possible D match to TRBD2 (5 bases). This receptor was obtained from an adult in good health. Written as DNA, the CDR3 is TGTGCCAGCAGTGAAGCGCGTCCGGGGGAGCAGTTCTTC. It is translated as CASSEARPGEQFF.